The clone carrying this T cell receptor (beta chain) was observed many times. Its antigen is as yet unknown. In the authors' methods: Differences in CDR3 between clinicopathological groups were drawn on to build a classifier intended to discriminate distant-metastatic papillary thyroid cancer patients. TCRdb re-analyzed the PCR reads using MiXCR. TCRdb's processing, not the authors', yielded these V and J calls. This table holds roughly 71,000 clones, 18% found once. The data belong to a study of metastatic and nonmetastatic thyroid tumors. Study in general: Where malignant and benign thyroid patients were concerned, repertoires were compared across blood and tumor or nodule tissue.

Each patient came to thyroid surgery without any prior treatment (of any kind). This CDR3 spans 12 amino acids. CDR1 is SGDLS, CDR2 YYNGEE, per germline. The V and J ends lost 4 bases and 8 bases respectively, with 12 bases between them. Regarding the study as a whole: It was reported that TCR beta diversity was significantly higher in malignant thyroid tumors than benign nodules, in blood and tumor.

The J gene is TRBJ1-2, the V gene TRBV9; D gene uncertain. Sequencing input: blood. This TCR was recovered from a female donor with papillary thyroid cancer or a benign thyroid nodule (not recorded which). Some clones in this sample may be carry-over from other donors' samples. Written as DNA, the CDR3 is TGTGCCAGCAGCTCCGTGGGATTGGGCTACACCTTC. Amino acids: CASSSVGLGYTF.